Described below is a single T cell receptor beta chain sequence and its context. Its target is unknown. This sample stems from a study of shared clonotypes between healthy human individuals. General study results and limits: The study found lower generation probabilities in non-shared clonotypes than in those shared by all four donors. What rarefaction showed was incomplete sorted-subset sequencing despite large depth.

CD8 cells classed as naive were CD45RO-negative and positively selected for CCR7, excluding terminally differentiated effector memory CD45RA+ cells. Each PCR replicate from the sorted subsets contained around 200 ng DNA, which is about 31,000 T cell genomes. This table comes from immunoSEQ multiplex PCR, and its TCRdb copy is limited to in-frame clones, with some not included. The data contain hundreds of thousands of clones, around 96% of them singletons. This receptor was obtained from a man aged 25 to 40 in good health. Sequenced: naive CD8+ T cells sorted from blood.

The CDR3, as DNA: TGTGCCAGCAGTGAATCTTTTGGGACAGGGGACTACGAGCAGTACTTC. It codes for CASSESFGTGDYEQYF. V and J are TRBV2 and TRBJ2-7; 10 positions agree with TRBD1. The CDR3 runs 16 residues. The germline CDR1 and CDR2 sequences are SNHLY and FYNNEI. V shed 2 bases and J 3 bases; nucleotides not matched to a gene: 7.